A single sample gave rise to the 13 T cell receptor beta chains below, sequenced in a study of T cells in Graves' hyperthyroidism and ophthalmopathy. TCR beta CDR3 region amplification was performed from RNA transcripts. RT-PCR in the first round (using the HTBI primer set) targeted the TCR CDR3. TCRdb used MiXCR to reprocess the multiplex PCR reads, holding one entry per CDR3 protein. There are about 560,000 distinct CDR3 sequences in the sample; over 15% occur only once, and 18% lies in the top ten. The source material was blood. These receptors all stem from a woman under 30 with Graves' hyperthyroidism.

In its sample, this clonotype was seen a few times. The V gene is TRBV18, the J gene TRBJ2-2; 8 bases align to TRBD2. The germline CDR1 and CDR2 sequences are KGHSH and LQKENI. Losses at the gene ends were 3 bases for V and 0 bases for J; bases not matched to a gene: 6. The CDR3 contains 17 residues. DNA of the CDR3: TGTGCCAGCTCACCGCGAGCGGGAGTCCCGAACACCGGGGAGCTGTTTTTT. Translated: CASSPRAGVPNTGELFF.

The chain combines TRBV4-3 with TRBJ1-1; D is ambiguous. This CDR3 comprises 17 residues. V was clipped by 0 bases and J by 1 base, with 15 bases between them. Germline assignment: CDR1 LGHNA and CDR2 YSLEER. CDR3 nucleotide sequence: TGCGCCAGCAGCCAAGATCGGCTTCCGGGGAAGAACACTGAAGCTTTCTTT. Translation: CASSQDRLPGKNTEAFF.

The chain employs TRBV6-2 or TRBV6-3 and TRBJ2-3; D may be TRBD2 (6 bases). V was trimmed by 2 bases and J by 3 bases, leaving 9 bases between them. CDR1 is MNHEY, CDR2 SVGEGT, per germline. The CDR3 loop spans 14 amino acids. The CDR3 DNA is TGTGCCAGCAGTTACGGCGGGAAAACAGATACGCAGTATTTT. As protein: CASSYGGKTDTQYF.

The chain couples TRBV12-3 or TRBV12-4 to TRBJ2-6, with D tentatively TRBD2 (6 bases). Trimming cost V 4 bases and J 0 bases, with 19 bases left between them. The CDR3 is 19 amino acids. CDR3 nucleotides: TGTGCCAGCAGTTCCCTCCGGGACTGGATCTTCTCTGGGGCCAACGTCCTGACTTTC. Translated, it gives CASSSLRDWIFSGANVLTF.

With respect to this clonotype: A much larger clone differs by one base, so this may be a read error. The chain recombines TRBV18 with TRBJ2-3; D might be TRBD2 (5 bases). In germline, CDR1 is KGHSH, CDR2 LQKENI. V lost 3 bases, J lost 9 bases, and 16 bases lay in between. The CDR3 length is 14 residues. CDR3 DNA sequence: TGTGCCAGCTCACCGGGAGCATCGAGCGGAACGCAGTATTTT. It encodes CASSPGASSGTQYF.

Many counts were recorded for this clonotype. The CDR3 here is CASSVRPGLAGTYEQYF. The CDR3 nucleotides are TGCGCCAGCAGTGTACGTCCGGGACTAGCGGGGACCTACGAGCAGTACTTC. The chain links TRBV10-2 to TRBJ2-7, with 13 bases matching TRBD2. CDR1 is WSHSY and CDR2 is SAAADI in the germline V gene. This CDR3 region has 17 residues. The J segment lost 2 bases and the V segment lost 4 bases, leaving 8 bases of the junction unmatched.

The CDR3 region has the DNA TGTGCCAGCAGCTTAGGGCCTAGCGGGAGGACATACAATGAGCAGTTCTTC. Its translation: CASSLGPSGRTYNEQFF. The chain recombines TRBV7-9 with TRBJ2-1; TRBD2 matches 11 bases. The J segment lost 4 bases and the V segment lost 1 base, leaving 6 bases of the junction unmatched. The CDR3 runs to 17 residues. Looked up from germline, CDR1 is SEHNR and CDR2 is FQNEAQ (reference sequence).

This clonotype was observed many times. The V gene is TRBV6-1, the J gene TRBJ2-7; 12 bases are a match to TRBD2. CDR1 is MNHNS and CDR2 is SASEGT in the germline V gene. CDR3 length equals 19 residues. Trimming removed 6 bases from V and 6 bases from J; junction bases left unmatched: 21. For the CDR3, the DNA is TGTGCCAGCAGGAACCGGAGAGTTAAGTGGACTAGCGGGGATTCCGAGCAGTACTTC. Residues: CASRNRRVKWTSGDSEQYF.

This chain uses TRBV10-2 with TRBJ2-1, with 13 bases fitting TRBD2. Germline trimming cut 8 bases from V and 1 base from J; bases unmatched to any gene: 8. This CDR3 has 17 residues. Germline V gene sequence: CDR1 WSHSY, CDR2 SAAADI. For the CDR3, the DNA is TGCGCCAGCGGAAAAACTAGCGGGAGGGTATCCTACAATGAGCAGTTCTTC. The encoded protein is CASGKTSGRVSYNEQFF.

This clonotype was counted at least ten times. V is TRBV2 and J is TRBJ2-5; no firm D call. The germline V and J ends were trimmed by 1 base and 5 bases, with 8 bases remaining between them. Germline V CDR1 and CDR2: SNHLY, FYNNEI. This CDR3 spans 13 amino acids. The CDR3 loop reads CASSEGLGETQYF. In nucleotides, the CDR3 is TGTGCCAGCAGTGAAGGGTTGGGGGAGACCCAGTACTTC.

This clonotype occurred a few times. The chain joins TRBV24-1 to TRBJ1-5, with D uncertain. The germline CDR1 and CDR2 sequences are KGHDR and SFDVKD. V lost 2 bases, J lost 7 bases, and 5 bases lay in between. This CDR3 contains 12 residues. This chain's CDR3 is CATSDSIQPQHF. CDR3 nucleotide sequence: TGTGCCACCAGTGATTCGATACAGCCCCAGCATTTT.

This clonotype showed up many times. The rearrangement links TRBV6-2 or TRBV6-3 to TRBJ1-5, with a tentative D call TRBD1 (5 bases). The ends were cut back, 3 bases at V and 1 base at J, with 16 bases in the middle. Per the germline V gene, CDR1 is MNHEY and CDR2 is SVGEGT. The CDR3 spans 17 residues. CDR3 protein: CASSYFGRTPSNQPQHF. In DNA, the CDR3 is TGTGCCAGCAGTTATTTTGGCCGGACACCGAGCAATCAGCCCCAGCATTTT.

This clonotype has just a few counts. V usage is TRBV2 and J usage is TRBJ1-5; D is ambiguous. The V and J ends lost 2 bases and 3 bases respectively, with 11 bases between them. Per germline, CDR1 SNHLY and CDR2 FYNNEI. The CDR3 is 15 amino acids. CDR3 nucleotide sequence: TGTGCCAGCAGTGAAAACAGCGGTCTCAATCAGCCCCAGCATTTT. Its translation is CASSENSGLNQPQHF.